These 16 T cell receptor beta chains share one sample of origin, sequenced in a study of T-cell memory formation after mild COVID-19. Each CDR3 protein is one row after TCRdb ran MiXCR on the 5' RACE reads. Here the sample spans roughly 130,000 distinct CDR3 sequences, about 6.5% being singletons. The sample taken for sequencing was PBMCs or a T cell subset sorted from them (not recorded which). These receptors came from an adult woman who had mild COVID-19 (a few samples of this study predate the infection). Cell type and time point are not known.

This clonotype was counted many times. V is TRBV12-3 or TRBV12-4 and J is TRBJ2-7, with TRBD2 identical over 7 bases. The CDR3 totals 12 residues. The V segment lost 6 bases and the J segment 3 bases; nucleotides outside the gene matches: 2. CDR3 amino acids: CASSRDYYEQYF. CDR3 coding DNA: TGTGCCAGCAGCCGGGACTACTACGAGCAGTACTTC.

The chain carries TRBV3-1 and TRBJ2-7; perhaps TRBD2 as D (5 bases). The CDR3 contains 12 residues. The germline gives CDR1 LGHDT, CDR2 YNNKEL (reference sequence). V was cut by 6 bases and J by 2 bases, with 8 bases left in between. CDR3 in amino acids: CASRREPYEQYF. CDR3 in DNA: TGTGCCAGCAGGAGGGAGCCCTACGAGCAGTACTTC.

This clonotype turned up a few times. The chain has TRBV7-2 and TRBJ1-2; possible D gene TRBD1, 5 bases. The V gene's germline CDR1 is SGHTA and CDR2 FQGNSA. The CDR3 runs to 13 residues. Trimming shortened V by 5 bases and J by 4 bases, and 11 bases separated the two germline ends. The CDR3 DNA reads as TGTGCCAGCAGCGGGGCGGCCCCCTATGGCTACACCTTC. Residues: CASSGAAPYGYTF. Supplemented by reference TRBV7-2 and TRBJ1-2, the full variable domain reads GAGVSQSPSNKVTEKGKDVELRCDPISGHTALYWYRQSLGQGLEFLIYFQGNSAPDKSGLPSDRFSAERTGGSVSTLTIQRTQQEDSAVYLCASSGAAPYGYTFGSGTRLTVV.

The table lists this clonotype with many counts. The chain has TRBV5-1 and TRBJ2-3, with TRBD1 matching over 9 bases. Germline assignment: CDR1 SGHRS and CDR2 YFSETQ. J lost 4 bases, V lost 3 bases, and 9 bases had no gene match. This CDR3 comprises 16 residues. The CDR3 reads CASSWTRDRDADTQYF. Written as DNA, the CDR3 is TGCGCCAGCAGCTGGACCCGGGACAGGGATGCAGATACGCAGTATTTT.

This clonotype was counted at least ten times. CDR3 loop: CASSVAPRGDEQFF. CDR3 nucleotide sequence: TGTGCCAGCAGCGTAGCCCCCCGAGGCGATGAGCAGTTCTTC. V is TRBV9 and J is TRBJ2-1; no firm D call. The CDR3 consists of 14 residues. Trimming removed 0 bases at V and 8 bases at J, with 12 bases between. From germline, CDR1 is SGDLS and CDR2 YYNGEE.

In this sample, this clonotype turned up many times. The chain is built from TRBV5-1 and TRBJ2-1; 8 nucleotides agree with TRBD2. The CDR3 is made up of 15 amino acids. Trimming removed 2 bases from V and 3 bases from J; junction bases left unmatched: 4. The germline CDR1 and CDR2 sequences are SGHRS and YFSETQ. CDR3 DNA: TGCGCCAGCAGCTTTCCTAGCGGGTACTACAATGAGCAGTTCTTC. It codes for CASSFPSGYYNEQFF.

This clonotype was detected many times. This chain joins TRBV12-3 or TRBV12-4 and TRBJ2-2, with 11 bases matching TRBD2. V lost 7 bases, J lost 7 bases, and 11 bases stayed unmatched. This CDR3 spans 16 amino acids. Here the CDR3 DNA reads TGTGCCAGCACTAGATTTGGGACTAGCGGTCACGGGGAGCTGTTTTTT. It translates to CASTRFGTSGHGELFF.

The chain links TRBV9 to TRBJ1-5; D gene unclear. V lost 2 bases and J 3 bases, leaving 6 bases between the germline ends. The CDR3 is 13 amino acids. Germline CDR1 SGDLS, CDR2 YYNGEE. The CDR3 loop reads CASSVDLNQPQHF. In DNA, the CDR3 is TGTGCCAGCAGCGTCGACCTCAATCAGCCCCAGCATTTT.

The chain employs TRBV3-1 and TRBJ1-5, with unresolved D. Trimming stripped 1 base from V and 7 bases from J, with 5 bases between. CDR3 length: 12 residues. Germline values: CDR1 LGHDT, CDR2 YNNKEL (reference sequence). The CDR3 is CASSQGGQPQHF. Written as DNA, the CDR3 is TGTGCCAGCAGCCAAGGTGGACAGCCCCAGCATTTT.

This clonotype showed up just a few times. This rearrangement joins TRBV4-3 to TRBJ2-1; the D is unclear. Trimming stripped 1 base from V and 1 base from J, with 11 bases between. Germline loops: CDR1 LGHNA, CDR2 YSLEER. This CDR3 is built from 16 residues. The CDR3 here is CASSQASLLSYNEQFF. In nucleotides, the CDR3 is TGCGCCAGCAGCCAAGCTTCCCTTTTGTCCTACAATGAGCAGTTCTTC.

The chain joins TRBV5-4 to TRBJ1-1, with 9 bases aligning to TRBD1. The V segment lost 3 bases and the J segment 7 bases; nucleotides outside the gene matches: 10. CDR1 is SGHNT, CDR2 YYREEE, per germline (reference sequence). This CDR3 is 15 amino acids long. CDR3 nucleotides: TGTGCCAGCAGCTCGATCCGGGACAGGGCTGGTGAAGCTTTCTTT. Protein product: CASSSIRDRAGEAFF.

This clonotype was observed at least ten times. The rearrangement uses TRBV12-3 or TRBV12-4 and TRBJ1-1, with D possibly TRBD1 on 5 matching bases. V lost 2 bases and J lost 7, with 5 bases in between. The CDR3 consists of 11 residues. The CDR3 sequence is CASSLQGEAFF. CDR3 DNA: TGTGCCAGCAGTTTACAGGGTGAAGCTTTCTTT.

This chain uses TRBV3-1 with TRBJ1-1; a possible D gene is TRBD1 (6 bases). V lost 8 bases, J lost 4 bases, and 14 bases lay in between. Germline CDR1 is LGHDT and CDR2 is YNNKEL (reference sequence). CDR3 size: 13 residues. The CDR3 protein is CASLTRGGTEAFF. The CDR3 region has the DNA TGTGCCAGCCTAACTAGAGGGGGCACTGAAGCTTTCTTT.

This clonotype was seen only a few times. CDR3 residues: CASSSATLSYNEQFF. CDR3 sequence (DNA): TGCGCCAGCAGCTCAGCGACGCTCTCCTACAATGAGCAGTTCTTC. The V gene is TRBV5-1, the J gene TRBJ2-1; no reliable D call. The CDR3 runs to 15 residues. Germline V gene lookup returns CDR1 SGHRS and CDR2 YFSETQ. The ends were cut back, 3 bases at V and 0 bases at J, with 10 bases in the middle.

This clonotype was seen more than once but under ten times. The chain employs TRBV9 and TRBJ2-2, with TRBD1 identical over 8 bases. Trimming removed 2 bases from V and 3 bases from J; junction bases left unmatched: 0. The CDR3 has 14 residues. Germline assignment: CDR1 SGDLS and CDR2 YYNGEE. Here the CDR3 DNA reads TGTGCCAGCAGCGTGGACAGGGACACCGGGGAGCTGTTTTTT. Translating gives CASSVDRDTGELFF.

The chain carries TRBV24-1 and TRBJ1-1; no firm D call. The CDR3 is 13 amino acids. CDR1 is KGHDR, CDR2 SFDVKD, per germline. V lost 3 bases to trimming and J lost 2 bases, with 6 bases between them. This CDR3 is CATSDAINTEAFF. The DNA for the CDR3 is TGTGCCACCAGTGATGCGATTAACACTGAAGCTTTCTTT.